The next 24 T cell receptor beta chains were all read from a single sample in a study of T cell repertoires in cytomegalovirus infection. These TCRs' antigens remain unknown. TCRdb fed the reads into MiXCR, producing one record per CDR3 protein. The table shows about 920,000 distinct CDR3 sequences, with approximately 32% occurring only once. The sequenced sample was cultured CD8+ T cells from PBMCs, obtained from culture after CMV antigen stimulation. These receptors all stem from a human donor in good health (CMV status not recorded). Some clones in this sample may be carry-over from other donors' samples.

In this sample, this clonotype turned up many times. CDR3 sequence reads: CASSPPGLNSYEQYF. CDR3 DNA: TGTGCCAGCAGCCCTCCCGGACTAAACTCCTACGAGCAGTACTTC. The chain joins TRBV7-6 to TRBJ2-7; D is perhaps TRBD2 (6 bases). Germline V gene data show CDR1 as SGHVS and CDR2 as FNYEAQ. The CDR3 spans 15 residues. V gave up 5 bases and J gave up 0 bases, with 14 bases separating them.

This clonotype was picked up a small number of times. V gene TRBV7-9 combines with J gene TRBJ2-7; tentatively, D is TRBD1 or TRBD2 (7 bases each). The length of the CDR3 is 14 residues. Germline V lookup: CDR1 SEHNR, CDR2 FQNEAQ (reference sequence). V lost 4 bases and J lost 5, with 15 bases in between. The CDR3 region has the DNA TGTGCCAGCAGCTCCAGGGGGGGGCCAGACGAGCAGTACTTC. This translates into CASSSRGGPDEQYF.

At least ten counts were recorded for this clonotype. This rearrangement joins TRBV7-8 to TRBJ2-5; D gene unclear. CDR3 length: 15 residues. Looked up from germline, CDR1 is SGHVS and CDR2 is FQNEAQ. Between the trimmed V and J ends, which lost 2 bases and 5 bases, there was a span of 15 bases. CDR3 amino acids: CASSLSTNFVETQYF. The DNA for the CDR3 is TGTGCCAGCAGCTTAAGTACTAACTTCGTGGAGACCCAGTACTTC.

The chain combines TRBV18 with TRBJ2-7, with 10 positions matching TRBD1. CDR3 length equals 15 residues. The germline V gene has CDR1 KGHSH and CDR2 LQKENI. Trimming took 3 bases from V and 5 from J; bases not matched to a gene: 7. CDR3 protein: CASSPGQGFPNEQYF. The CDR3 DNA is TGTGCCAGCTCACCGGGACAGGGGTTTCCTAACGAGCAGTACTTC. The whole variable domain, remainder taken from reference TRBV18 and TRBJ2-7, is NAGVMQNPRHLVRRRGQEARLRCSPMKGHSHVYWYRQLPEEGLKFMVYLQKENIIDESGMPKERFSAEFPKEGPSILRIQQVVRGDSAAYFCASSPGQGFPNEQYFGPGTRLTVT.

CDR3 coding DNA: TGTGCCAGCAGTTACTCGACATTAGCGGGGGACACAGATACGCAGTATTTT. Translated, it gives CASSYSTLAGDTDTQYF. The chain carries TRBV6-5 and TRBJ2-3; 9 nucleotides line up with TRBD2. This CDR3 comprises 17 residues. Germline values: CDR1 MNHEY, CDR2 SVGAGI. The J segment lost 2 bases and the V segment lost 0 bases, leaving 6 bases of the junction unmatched.

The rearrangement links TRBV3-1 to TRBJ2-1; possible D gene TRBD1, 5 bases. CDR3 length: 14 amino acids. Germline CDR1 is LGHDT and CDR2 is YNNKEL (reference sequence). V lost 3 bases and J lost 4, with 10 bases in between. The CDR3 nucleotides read TGTGCCAGCAGCCAGACAGTACTTTACAATGAGCAGTTCTTC. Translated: CASSQTVLYNEQFF.

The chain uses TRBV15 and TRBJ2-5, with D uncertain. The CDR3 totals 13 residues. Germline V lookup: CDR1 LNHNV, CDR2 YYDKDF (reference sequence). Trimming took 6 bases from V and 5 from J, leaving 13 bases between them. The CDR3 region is CATSEVMEETQYF. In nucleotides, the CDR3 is TGTGCCACCAGTGAGGTAATGGAGGAGACCCAGTACTTC.

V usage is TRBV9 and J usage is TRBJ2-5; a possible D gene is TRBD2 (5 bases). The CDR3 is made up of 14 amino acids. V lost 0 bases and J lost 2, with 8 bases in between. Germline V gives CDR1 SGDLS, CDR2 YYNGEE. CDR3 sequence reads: CASSVERTQETQYF. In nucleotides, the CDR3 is TGTGCCAGCAGCGTAGAACGGACTCAAGAGACCCAGTACTTC.

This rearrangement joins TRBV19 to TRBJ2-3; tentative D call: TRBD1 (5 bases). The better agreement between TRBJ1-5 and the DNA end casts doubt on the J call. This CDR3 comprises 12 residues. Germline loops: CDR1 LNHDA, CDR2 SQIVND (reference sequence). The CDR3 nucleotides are TGTGCCAGTAGATTAGGGGCAGATACGCAGCATTTT. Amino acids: CASRLGADTQHF.

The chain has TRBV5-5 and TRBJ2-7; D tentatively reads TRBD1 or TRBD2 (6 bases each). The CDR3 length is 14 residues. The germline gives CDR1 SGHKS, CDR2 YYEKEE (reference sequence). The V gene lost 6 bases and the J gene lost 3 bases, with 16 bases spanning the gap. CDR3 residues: CASNQGGTRYEQYV. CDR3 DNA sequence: TGTGCCAGCAACCAGGGCGGGACACGCTACGAGCAGTACGTC.

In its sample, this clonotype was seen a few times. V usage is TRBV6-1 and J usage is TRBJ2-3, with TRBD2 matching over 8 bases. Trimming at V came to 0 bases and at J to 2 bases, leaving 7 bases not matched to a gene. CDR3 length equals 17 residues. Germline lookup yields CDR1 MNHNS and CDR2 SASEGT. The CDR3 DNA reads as TGTGCCAGCAGTGAAGCGCTGCGGGGGGCCGTCACAGATACGCAGTATTTT. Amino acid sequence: CASSEALRGAVTDTQYF.

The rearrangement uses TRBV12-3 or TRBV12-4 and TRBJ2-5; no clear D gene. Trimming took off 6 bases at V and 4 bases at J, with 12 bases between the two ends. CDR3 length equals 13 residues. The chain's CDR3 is CASSTLGSETQYF. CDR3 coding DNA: TGTGCCAGCAGCACCCTAGGTTCAGAGACCCAGTACTTC.

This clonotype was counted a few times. The CDR3, as DNA: TGTGCCAGCGGCGGGACAGGGTTGAACACTGAAGCTTTCTTT. Translating it yields CASGGTGLNTEAFF. The V and J genes are TRBV7-9 and TRBJ1-1, with 9 nucleotides matching TRBD1. The CDR3 runs 14 residues. With 8 bases clipped from V and 0 bases from J, the junction kept 4 bases outside the gene matches. In germline, CDR1 is SEHNR, CDR2 FQNEAQ (reference sequence).

DNA for the CDR3: TGTGCCAGCAGCGTCCTCGCGGCGGGGTACTACAATGAGCAGTTCTTC. Its translation: CASSVLAAGYYNEQFF. This chain links TRBV7-6 with TRBJ2-1, with D possibly TRBD2 on 6 matching bases. CDR1 is SGHVS and CDR2 is FNYEAQ in the germline V gene. The CDR3 extends over 16 amino acids. V was cut by 5 bases and J by 3 bases, with 17 bases left in between.

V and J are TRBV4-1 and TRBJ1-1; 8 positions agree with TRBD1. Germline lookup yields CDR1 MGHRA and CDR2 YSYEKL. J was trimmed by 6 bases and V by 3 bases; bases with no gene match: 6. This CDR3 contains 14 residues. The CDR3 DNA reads TGCGCCAGCAGCCACCCGGGACAGGTCGCTGAAGCTTTCTTT. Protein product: CASSHPGQVAEAFF.

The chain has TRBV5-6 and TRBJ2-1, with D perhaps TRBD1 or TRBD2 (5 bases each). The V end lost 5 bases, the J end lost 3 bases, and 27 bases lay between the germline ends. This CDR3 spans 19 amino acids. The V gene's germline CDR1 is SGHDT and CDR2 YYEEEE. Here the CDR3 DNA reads TGTGCCAGCAGTCCACGGATGGGATTTACCGGGACGGACTACAATGAGCAGTTCTTC. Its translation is CASSPRMGFTGTDYNEQFF.

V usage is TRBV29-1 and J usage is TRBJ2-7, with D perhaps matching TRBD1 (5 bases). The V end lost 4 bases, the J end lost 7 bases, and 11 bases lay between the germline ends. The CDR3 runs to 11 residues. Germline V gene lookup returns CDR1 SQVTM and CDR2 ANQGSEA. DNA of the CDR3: TGCAGCGTTGGAAAGGGGCAAGAGCAGTACTTC. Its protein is CSVGKGQEQYF.

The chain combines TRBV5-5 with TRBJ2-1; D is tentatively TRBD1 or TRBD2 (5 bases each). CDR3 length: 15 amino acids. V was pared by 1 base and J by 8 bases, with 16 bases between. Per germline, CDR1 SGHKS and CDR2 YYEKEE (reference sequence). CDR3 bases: TGTGCCAGCAGCTTGATTGGGGGTAGGGACGATGAGCAGTTCTTC. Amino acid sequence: CASSLIGGRDDEQFF. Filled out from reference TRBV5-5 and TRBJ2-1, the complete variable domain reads DAGVTQSPTHLIKTRGQQVTLRCSPISGHKSVSWYQQVLGQGPQFIFQYYEKEERGRGNFPDRFSARQFPNYSSELNVNALLLGDSALYLCASSLIGGRDDEQFFGPGTRLTVL.

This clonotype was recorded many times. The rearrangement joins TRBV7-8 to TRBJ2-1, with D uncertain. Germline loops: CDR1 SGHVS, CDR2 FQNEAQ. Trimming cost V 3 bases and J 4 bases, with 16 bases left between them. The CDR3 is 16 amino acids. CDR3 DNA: TGTGCCAGCAGCTTCCTAAGTCTGGGGATATACAATGAGCAGTTCTTC. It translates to CASSFLSLGIYNEQFF.

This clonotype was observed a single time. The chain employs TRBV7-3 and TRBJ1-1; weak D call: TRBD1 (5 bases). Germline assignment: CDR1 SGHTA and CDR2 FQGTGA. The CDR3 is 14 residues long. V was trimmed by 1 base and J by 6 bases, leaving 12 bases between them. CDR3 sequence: CASSLNSRVPEAFF. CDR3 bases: TGTGCCAGCAGCTTAAATAGCAGGGTTCCTGAAGCTTTCTTT.

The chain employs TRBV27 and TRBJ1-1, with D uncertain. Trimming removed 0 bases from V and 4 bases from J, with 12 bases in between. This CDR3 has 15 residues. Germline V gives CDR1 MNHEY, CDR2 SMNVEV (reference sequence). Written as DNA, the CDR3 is TGTGCCAGCAGTTTATCAGAGACGGCTGTCACTGAAGCTTTCTTT. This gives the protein CASSLSETAVTEAFF.

The CDR3 nucleotides are TGTGCCAGCAGCTTAAGGGGACAGGGTTGGGAGACCCAGTACTTC. Protein product: CASSLRGQGWETQYF. This chain connects TRBV7-2 to TRBJ2-5; 9 bases align to TRBD1. V shed 2 bases, J shed 5 bases, and the junction held 6 bases outside the gene matches. This CDR3 is built from 15 residues. Germline-derived CDR1 and CDR2 are SGHTA and FQGNSA.

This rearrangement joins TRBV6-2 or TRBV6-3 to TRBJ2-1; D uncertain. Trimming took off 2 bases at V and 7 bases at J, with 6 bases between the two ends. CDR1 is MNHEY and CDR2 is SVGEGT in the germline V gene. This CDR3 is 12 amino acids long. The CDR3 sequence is CASSYPENEQFF. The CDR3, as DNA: TGTGCCAGCAGTTACCCTGAGAATGAGCAGTTCTTC.

The CDR3 spells CASRQENNEKLFF. CDR3 nucleotide sequence: TGTGCCAGTAGACAGGAGAATAATGAAAAACTGTTTTTT. V usage is TRBV6-6 and J usage is TRBJ1-4, with D possibly being TRBD1 (6 bases). V was trimmed by 9 bases and J by 4 bases, leaving 12 bases between them. CDR3 size: 13 residues. The germline V gene encodes CDR1 MNHNY and CDR2 SVGAGI (reference sequence).